This entry lists 26 T cell receptor beta chains sequenced from one sample in a study of shared clonotypes between healthy human individuals. Method: immunoSEQ multiplex PCR; TCRdb's copy keeps in-frame clones and lacks some. The data contain some 500,000 clones, more than 70% of them singletons. The sample taken for sequencing was PBMCs. The receptors stem from a woman aged 40 to 49 in good health. Some clones in this sample may be carry-over from other donors' samples.

This clone has more than one count but fewer than ten. The V gene is TRBV19, the J gene TRBJ2-7; 8 bases map to TRBD2. In germline, CDR1 is LNHDA, CDR2 SQIVND (reference sequence). The CDR3 is made up of 14 amino acids. Trimming cost V 6 bases and J 1 base; bases outside gene matches: 5. The CDR3 loop is CASSYSGISYEQYF. CDR3 nucleotide sequence: TGTGCCAGTAGCTATAGCGGGATTTCCTACGAGCAGTACTTC.

The chain is built from TRBV30 and TRBJ2-7; 8 positions agree with TRBD1. The V and J ends lost 1 base and 0 bases, in that order; junction bases with no gene match: 2. Germline V gene sequence: CDR1 GTSNPN, CDR2 SVGIG (reference sequence). The CDR3 runs to 14 residues. The CDR3 nucleotides are TGTGCCTGGAGTGCCGACAGGGGCTCCTACGAGCAGTACTTC. Translating it yields CAWSADRGSYEQYF.

This clone was observed a single time. V and J are TRBV5-1 and TRBJ2-7; 7 bases align to TRBD1. The CDR3 sequence is 14 residues long. V was clipped by 4 bases and J by 1 base; unmatched bases: 5. Germline-derived CDR1 and CDR2 are SGHRS and YFSETQ. Here the CDR3 DNA reads TGCGCCAGCAGCACTACGACAGGGTCCTACGAGCAGTACTTC. This translates into CASSTTTGSYEQYF.

The chain links TRBV9 to TRBJ1-4, with D maybe TRBD1 (6 bases). With 1 base removed from V and 2 bases from J, the gap between germline ends came to 6 bases. This CDR3 contains 14 residues. CDR1 and CDR2 (germline): SGDLS, YYNGEE. The chain's CDR3 is CASSVTGTNEKLFF. The CDR3 DNA is TGTGCCAGCAGCGTAACAGGGACTAATGAAAAACTGTTTTTT.

V usage is TRBV28 and J usage is TRBJ2-5; the match to TRBD2 covers 7 bases. Germline trimming cut 4 bases from V and 1 base from J; bases unmatched to any gene: 6. The CDR3 extends over 15 amino acids. Germline V lookup: CDR1 MDHEN, CDR2 SYDVKM. The CDR3 bases are TGTGCCAGCAGTTCTCAAATAGCGGGCCAAGAGACCCAGTACTTC. The encoded protein is CASSSQIAGQETQYF. The full variable domain, in which reference TRBV28 and TRBJ2-5 provide the parts outside the CDR3, is DVKVTQSSRYLVKRTGEKVFLECVQDMDHENMFWYRQDPGLGLRLIYFSYDVKMKEKGDIPEGYSVSREKKERFSLILESASTNQTSMYLCASSSQIAGQETQYFGPGTRLLVL.

The V call is TRBV30, the J call TRBJ2-7, with D unclear. Germline lookup yields CDR1 GTSNPN and CDR2 SVGIG (reference sequence). The CDR3 loop spans 12 amino acids. The V and J ends lost 5 bases and 0 bases respectively, with 8 bases between them. The CDR3 sequence: CAWQRSSYEQYF. CDR3 nucleotides: TGTGCCTGGCAGCGCTCCTCCTACGAGCAGTACTTC.

There are many counts of this clone. The chain recombines TRBV5-1 with TRBJ1-2, with D tentatively TRBD1 (6 bases). Germline CDR1 reads SGHRS; CDR2 reads YFSETQ. The CDR3 consists of 13 residues. Trimming stripped 7 bases from V and 3 bases from J, with 13 bases between. In nucleotides, the CDR3 is TGCGCCAGCTCAACAGGGTTTCACTATGGCTACACCTTC. It specifies CASSTGFHYGYTF.

The chain has TRBV28 and TRBJ1-4; weak D call: TRBD1 (6 bases). The V and J ends lost 7 bases and 3 bases respectively, with 12 bases between them. Germline values: CDR1 MDHEN, CDR2 SYDVKM. The CDR3 is made up of 14 amino acids. The CDR3 coding sequence is TGTGCCAGCACCCTGGGGGCGGCTAATGAAAAACTGTTTTTT. As protein: CASTLGAANEKLFF.

The V call is TRBV28, the J call TRBJ1-5; the match to TRBD1 covers 11 bases. CDR3 size: 16 residues. J gave up 9 bases and V 6 bases, and 13 bases lay outside the gene matches. The V gene's germline CDR1 is MDHEN and CDR2 SYDVKM. The CDR3 loop reads CASRPGGTGGERPQHF. CDR3 coding DNA: TGTGCCAGCAGGCCAGGGGGGACAGGGGGTGAGCGGCCCCAGCATTTT.

The rearrangement links TRBV7-9 to TRBJ2-2, with D tentatively TRBD1 (6 bases). CDR3 size: 17 residues. Deletions cut 2 bases from V and 3 bases from J, with 16 bases between. Germline assignment: CDR1 SEHNR and CDR2 FQNEAQ (reference sequence). The CDR3 DNA is TGTGCCAGCAGCTTAAGCAGGGGTGGTTCGCACACCGGGGAGCTGTTTTTT. Protein sequence: CASSLSRGGSHTGELFF. The whole variable domain, remainder taken from reference TRBV7-9 and TRBJ2-2, is DTGVSQNPRHKITKRGQNVTFRCDPISEHNRLYWYRQTLGQGPEFLTYFQNEAQLEKSRLLSDRFSAERPKGSFSTLEIQRTEQGDSAMYLCASSLSRGGSHTGELFFGEGSRLTVL.

This chain links TRBV30 with TRBJ1-1; no reliable D call. CDR3 length: 12 residues. Germline CDR1 and CDR2: GTSNPN and SVGIG (reference sequence). The CDR3 is CAHGRLNTEAFF. CDR3 nucleotide sequence: TGTGCTCACGGACGGTTGAACACTGAAGCTTTCTTT.

Comments on this clone: Other nucleotide sequences in the sample specify the same CDR3. The rearrangement uses TRBV9 and TRBJ2-1; 8 bases are a match to TRBD2. Germline assignment: CDR1 SGDLS and CDR2 YYNGEE. The CDR3 length is 15 residues. With V trimmed by 4 bases and J by 3 bases, 6 bases remained unmatched. In DNA, the CDR3 is TGTGCCAGCAGCCCCCAAGCGGGAGTCTACAATGAGCAGTTCTTC. Protein sequence: CASSPQAGVYNEQFF.

The chain employs TRBV28 and TRBJ1-4, with a tentative D call TRBD1 (6 bases). Per germline, CDR1 MDHEN and CDR2 SYDVKM. The CDR3 is made up of 15 amino acids. The germline V and J ends were trimmed by 8 bases and 10 bases, with 23 bases remaining between them. The CDR3 region is CASQVPGANLGKLFF. The CDR3 DNA reads TGTGCCAGCCAGGTTCCAGGGGCGAATCTCGGAAAACTGTTTTTT.

With regard to this clone: A read error may produce the germline difference seen at one junction end. The J gene is TRBJ2-5, the V gene TRBV7-7; D not resolved. From germline, CDR1 is SSHAT and CDR2 FNYEAQ (reference sequence). CDR3 length: 13 residues. CDR3 DNA: TGTGCTAGCAGCCTTGACTCCGAAGAGACCCAGTACTTC. It specifies CASSLDSEETQYF.

This clone has at least ten counts. The J gene is TRBJ2-7, the V gene TRBV12-5; D is ambiguous. Germline lookup yields CDR1 LGHNT and CDR2 FRNRAP. The CDR3 is 14 residues long. V lost 7 bases, J lost 5 bases, and 18 bases lay in between. Written as DNA, the CDR3 is TGTGCTAGTGCCCGTACTGGGCTGGGCGACGAGCAGTACTTC. Protein: CASARTGLGDEQYF.

For this clone: This likely came from a read error, as a far larger clone is one base away. Other nucleotide sequences in the sample specify the same CDR3. V gene TRBV5-4 combines with J gene TRBJ1-4, with TRBD1 matching over 9 bases. Germline loops: CDR1 SGHNT, CDR2 YYREEE (reference sequence). CDR3 length equals 18 residues. The CDR3 bases are TGTGCCAGCAGCGCAGGGACAGGGCATTTTGCAACTAATGAAAAACTGTTCTTT. It translates to CASSAGTGHFATNEKLFF.

In its sample, this clone was seen once. The CDR3 reads CASSLVSGRETQYF. CDR3 nucleotides: TGTGCCAGCAGCTTAGTGAGCGGGAGAGAGACCCAGTACTTC. The gene calls are TRBV11-2 and TRBJ2-5; 8 bases agree with TRBD2. The junction had 2 bases not matched to a gene; V was cut back by 1 base and J by 4 bases. CDR1 is SGHAT and CDR2 is FQNNGV in the germline V gene. The CDR3 runs to 14 residues. The full variable domain, rest sourced from reference TRBV11-2 and TRBJ2-5, is EAGVAQSPRYKIIEKRQSVAFWCNPISGHATLYWYQQILGQGPKLLIQFQNNGVVDDSQLPKDRFSAERLKGVDSTLKIQPAKLEDSAVYLCASSLVSGRETQYFGPGTRLLVL.

A word on this clone: An end of the junction does not agree with germline; a read error may underlie this. Other DNA sequences within the sample encode an identical CDR3. This sequence joins TRBV4-1 and TRBJ1-5; D gene ambiguous. Per germline, CDR1 MGHRA and CDR2 YSYEKL. This CDR3 has 13 residues. CDR3 region: CASSPLSNQPQHF. The CDR3 coding sequence is TGTGCCAGCAGCCCCCTCAGCAATCAGCCCCAGCATTTT.

The V call is TRBV9, the J call TRBJ2-1, with D perhaps TRBD1 or TRBD2 (5 bases each). The CDR3 has 14 amino acids. The V gene's germline CDR1 is SGDLS and CDR2 YYNGEE. Trimming took off 0 bases at V and 10 bases at J, with 14 bases between the two ends. This CDR3 is CASSVGGTTQEQFF. CDR3 coding DNA: TGTGCCAGCAGCGTAGGTGGGACCACCCAGGAGCAGTTCTTC.

V is TRBV19 and J is TRBJ2-6; D remains ambiguous. This CDR3 is 16 amino acids long. Germline values: CDR1 LNHDA, CDR2 SQIVND (reference sequence). V was cut by 5 bases and J by 2 bases, with 13 bases left in between. The CDR3 loop reads CASSSRAVTGANVLTF. The DNA of the CDR3 is TGTGCCAGTAGTTCCCGGGCCGTTACTGGGGCCAACGTCCTGACTTTC.

The rearrangement links TRBV11-1 to TRBJ2-1; 9 nucleotides align to TRBD2. Germline loops: CDR1 SGHAT, CDR2 FQDESV (reference sequence). CDR3 length: 17 amino acids. The trim removed 8 bases at V and 4 bases at J, leaving 15 bases unmatched. This chain's CDR3 is CASQVGLAGRGYNEQFF. The CDR3 DNA follows: TGTGCCAGCCAAGTGGGGCTAGCGGGGAGAGGGTACAATGAGCAGTTCTTC.

This sequence joins TRBV28 and TRBJ1-5, with D perhaps matching TRBD1 (6 bases). The V end was cut by 9 bases, the J end by 0 bases, with 12 bases between. CDR1 and CDR2 from the germline V gene are MDHEN and SYDVKM. The CDR3 contains 14 residues. CDR3 sequence reads: CASYRAYSNQPQHF. CDR3 DNA sequence: TGTGCCAGTTACAGGGCCTATAGCAATCAGCCCCAGCATTTT.

This chain connects TRBV28 to TRBJ2-7; D perhaps matches TRBD2 (6 bases). Germline V CDR1 and CDR2: MDHEN, SYDVKM. The CDR3 has 13 amino acids. Trimming took 2 bases from V and 3 from J, leaving 8 bases between them. In DNA, the CDR3 is TGTGCCAGCAGTTTAGCGGGGAACTACGAGCAGTACTTC. This codes for CASSLAGNYEQYF.

Notes on this clone: A far larger clone is only one base removed, so a read error is likely. The genes are TRBV27 and TRBJ1-1; D is undetermined. The CDR3 totals 13 residues. With 1 base removed from V and 8 bases from J, the gap between germline ends came to 11 bases. Per germline, CDR1 MNHEY and CDR2 SMNVEV (reference sequence). CDR3 in amino acids: CASSLWGSGEAFF. The CDR3 DNA follows: TGTGCCAGCAGTTTATGGGGATCCGGGGAAGCTTTCTTT.

The chain combines TRBV7-9 with TRBJ2-2; unclear D gene. Trimming took 5 bases from V and 5 from J, leaving 9 bases between them. Germline CDR1 reads SEHNR; CDR2 reads FQNEAQ (reference sequence). The CDR3 covers 13 residues. The CDR3 DNA reads TGTGCCAGCAGCGCCACAGTGACCGGGGAGCTGTTTTTT. It encodes CASSATVTGELFF.

Only a few counts were recorded for this clone. J is TRBJ2-1 and V is TRBV7-9; the D gene is possibly TRBD1 (5 bases). Germline CDR1 SEHNR, CDR2 FQNEAQ (reference sequence). The CDR3 runs to 14 residues. The V gene lost 4 bases and the J gene lost 6 bases, with 13 bases spanning the gap. CDR3: CASSYRQSPNEQFF. In nucleotides, the CDR3 is TGTGCCAGCAGCTACCGACAGAGCCCCAATGAGCAGTTCTTC. The complete variable domain, with remaining parts taken from reference TRBV7-9 and TRBJ2-1, reads DTGVSQNPRHKITKRGQNVTFRCDPISEHNRLYWYRQTLGQGPEFLTYFQNEAQLEKSRLLSDRFSAERPKGSFSTLEIQRTEQGDSAMYLCASSYRQSPNEQFFGPGTRLTVL.